The 21 T cell receptor beta chains below all came from one sample that was sequenced in a study of T cell responses to AZD1222 COVID-19 vaccine. Here immunoSEQ multiplex PCR was the method, and the copy in TCRdb shows in-frame clones only, minus some. The sample holds 120,000 or so clones; about 86% are singletons and the top ten take 17%. The starting material was peripheral blood, obtained 28 days after the second AZD1222 dose. These receptors were obtained from an adult who received the AZD1222 COVID-19 vaccine.

CDR3 region: CSVEDQRYYGYTF. DNA of the CDR3: TGCAGCGTTGAAGATCAACGGTACTATGGCTACACCTTC. This chain connects TRBV29-1 to TRBJ1-2; D ambiguous. The germline gives CDR1 SQVTM, CDR2 ANQGSEA. The CDR3 spans 13 residues. V was trimmed by 0 bases and J by 3 bases, leaving 8 bases between them.

This clone was picked up one time. The rearrangement joins TRBV7-9 to TRBJ1-5, with a weak D call TRBD1 (5 bases). The V end lost 5 bases, the J end lost 7 bases, and 18 bases lay between the germline ends. CDR1 SEHNR and CDR2 FQNEAQ come from the germline V gene (reference sequence). This CDR3 region has 15 residues. The CDR3 sequence: CASSDSHQGPQPQHF. The CDR3 DNA follows: TGTGCCAGCAGCGACAGTCACCAGGGTCCCCAGCCCCAGCATTTT. Complete variable domain (other parts from reference TRBV7-9 and TRBJ1-5): DTGVSQNPRHKITKRGQNVTFRCDPISEHNRLYWYRQTLGQGPEFLTYFQNEAQLEKSRLLSDRFSAERPKGSFSTLEIQRTEQGDSAMYLCASSDSHQGPQPQHFGDGTRLSIL.

There are a few counts of this clone. This chain uses TRBV18 with TRBJ2-3; TRBD2 might be the D (6 bases). Germline assignment: CDR1 KGHSH and CDR2 LQKENI. The CDR3 length is 15 residues. The germline V and J ends were trimmed by 1 base and 1 base, with 9 bases remaining between them. The CDR3 sequence is CASSPLREGTDTQYF. The CDR3 bases are TGTGCCAGCTCACCACTGAGGGAGGGCACAGATACGCAGTATTTT.

The chain is built from TRBV13 and TRBJ1-4; 7 nucleotides agree with TRBD1. Germline loops: CDR1 PRHDT, CDR2 FYEKMQ (reference sequence). Unmatched junction bases numbered 10, after V lost 5 bases and J lost 7 bases. The CDR3 sequence is 15 residues long. DNA for the CDR3: TGTGCCAGCAGCACGAAAACAGGGGTCGGTGAAAAACTGTTTTTT. This gives the protein CASSTKTGVGEKLFF.

The rearrangement links TRBV11-2 to TRBJ2-1, with TRBD2 matching 7 bases. The germline V gene encodes CDR1 SGHAT and CDR2 FQNNGV. V was pared by 3 bases and J by 6 bases, with 8 bases of the junction left unmatched. CDR3 length equals 15 residues. CDR3 protein: CASSFRLAPSNEQFF. In nucleotides, the CDR3 is TGTGCCAGCAGCTTTCGACTAGCACCCAGCAATGAGCAGTTCTTC.

The chain has TRBV27 and TRBJ1-2; 8 positions agree with TRBD1. V was pared by 3 bases and J by 3 bases, with 6 bases of the junction left unmatched. The germline gives CDR1 MNHEY, CDR2 SMNVEV (reference sequence). The CDR3 is made up of 15 amino acids. CDR3 region: CASSFQGARDYGYTF. CDR3 nucleotide sequence: TGTGCCAGCAGTTTTCAGGGGGCGCGGGACTATGGCTACACCTTC.

The chain links TRBV28 to TRBJ1-5; D ambiguous. The length of the CDR3 is 12 residues. Germline CDR1 reads MDHEN; CDR2 reads SYDVKM. Trimming pared 3 bases from V and 5 bases from J, leaving 5 bases between. Here the CDR3 reads CASSLGYQPQHF. The CDR3, as DNA: TGTGCCAGCAGTTTGGGGTATCAGCCCCAGCATTTT.

The chain is built from TRBV29-1 and TRBJ1-3; unclear D gene. Germline CDR1 and CDR2: SQVTM and ANQGSEA. The CDR3 has 14 residues. The V and J ends lost 2 bases and 3 bases respectively, with 11 bases between them. CDR3 in amino acids: CSVERWGGGNTIYF. CDR3 DNA: TGCAGCGTTGAAAGATGGGGAGGTGGAAACACCATATATTTT.

This chain joins TRBV19 and TRBJ1-4; 9 bases line up with TRBD1. The germline gives CDR1 LNHDA, CDR2 SQIVND (reference sequence). CDR3 size: 14 residues. V dropped 5 bases and J dropped 8; count of bases not matched to a gene: 6. CDR3 nucleotide sequence: TGTGCCAGTAGTTCACAGGGGGCGCGGGAAAAACTGTTTTTT. As protein: CASSSQGAREKLFF.

This clone was seen once. The chain has TRBV5-1 and TRBJ2-2; D is ambiguous. The germline V and J ends were trimmed by 1 base and 6 bases, with 4 bases remaining between them. The V gene's germline CDR1 is SGHRS and CDR2 YFSETQ. CDR3 length equals 12 residues. The CDR3 region has the DNA TGCGCCAGCAGCTTGAGGCCCGGGGAGCTGTTTTTT. This translates into CASSLRPGELFF.

This chain links TRBV5-1 with TRBJ2-2; the D gene is possibly TRBD2 (7 bases). CDR1 is SGHRS, CDR2 YFSETQ, per germline. Trimming removed 6 bases from V and 2 bases from J, with 11 bases in between. The length of the CDR3 is 14 residues. The CDR3 nucleotides are TGCGCCAGCACCCGGGGGGCCAACACCGGGGAGCTGTTTTTT. Translated: CASTRGANTGELFF.

The V and J genes are TRBV4-1 and TRBJ1-1; tentative D call: TRBD1 (5 bases). V lost 3 bases and J lost 3, with 14 bases in between. The CDR3 contains 15 residues. Germline V gene data show CDR1 as MGHRA and CDR2 as YSYEKL. For the CDR3, the DNA is TGCGCCAGCAGCCAGGCGGGTCAGGGCGACACTGAAGCTTTCTTT. Amino acid sequence: CASSQAGQGDTEAFF.

The chain couples TRBV28 to TRBJ2-5; weak D call: TRBD1 (6 bases). V lost 8 bases and J lost 4, with 17 bases in between. The CDR3 is 14 residues long. Germline CDR1 and CDR2: MDHEN and SYDVKM. CDR3 nucleotides: TGTGCCAGCCAAGACAGGACCCTAGGAGAGACCCAGTACTTC. Encoded protein: CASQDRTLGETQYF.

The rearrangement uses TRBV2 and TRBJ2-7; possibly TRBD1 for D (6 bases). The CDR3 runs to 12 residues. V lost 6 bases, J lost 3 bases, and 9 bases lay in between. Germline V lookup: CDR1 SNHLY, CDR2 FYNNEI. This chain's CDR3 is CASRADSYEQYF. CDR3 in DNA: TGTGCCAGCAGGGCGGACAGCTACGAGCAGTACTTC.

The chain recombines TRBV6-2 or TRBV6-3 with TRBJ2-1; 13 bases match TRBD2. Germline CDR1 and CDR2: MNHEY and SVGEGT. Unmatched junction bases numbered 7, after V lost 4 bases and J lost 7 bases. The length of the CDR3 is 16 residues. CDR3 in DNA: TGTGCCAGCAGTTTTCTAACTAGCGGGGGGGCGAATGAGCAGTTCTTC. Encoded protein: CASSFLTSGGANEQFF.

This clone was observed a single time. The genes are TRBV6-4 and TRBJ1-2; D perhaps matches TRBD1 (6 bases). Germline values: CDR1 MRHNA, CDR2 SNTAGT. The germline V and J ends were trimmed by 4 bases and 2 bases, with 8 bases remaining between them. The CDR3 sequence is 13 residues long. DNA of the CDR3: TGTGCCAGCAGTGTAGGACAGAACTATGGCTACACCTTC. It codes for CASSVGQNYGYTF.

The CDR3 DNA sequence: TGTGCCAGCAGTTACGGGGGGCTTCGGAATTCACCCCTCCACTTT. Residues: CASSYGGLRNSPLHF. The chain combines TRBV6-2 or TRBV6-3 with TRBJ1-6; possible D gene TRBD1, 6 bases. The germline V and J ends were trimmed by 2 bases and 7 bases, with 12 bases remaining between them. Germline lookup yields CDR1 MNHEY and CDR2 SVGEGT. This CDR3 is 15 amino acids long.

This clone was observed a handful of times. The chain uses TRBV7-2 and TRBJ1-4; a weak D match, TRBD1 (5 bases). The V gene's germline CDR1 is SGHTA and CDR2 FQGNSA. This CDR3 contains 13 residues. Trimming shortened V by 1 base and J by 7 bases, and 7 bases separated the two germline ends. The CDR3, as DNA: TGTGCCAGCAGCTTAGGGAGGGGTGAAAAACTGTTTTTT. Protein sequence: CASSLGRGEKLFF.

The chain combines TRBV4-1 with TRBJ2-3, with D possibly being TRBD2 (6 bases). The CDR3 sequence is 16 residues long. Germline CDR1 and CDR2: MGHRA and YSYEKL. With 0 bases removed from V and 0 bases from J, the gap between germline ends came to 10 bases. The CDR3 spells CASSQEEGSSTDTQYF. In nucleotides, the CDR3 is TGCGCCAGCAGCCAAGAGGAGGGGTCTAGCACAGATACGCAGTATTTT.

V and J are TRBV7-9 and TRBJ2-2, with TRBD1 matching 7 bases. Germline loops: CDR1 SEHNR, CDR2 FQNEAQ (reference sequence). The CDR3 runs to 15 residues. J gave up 3 bases and V 5 bases, and 6 bases lay outside the gene matches. The CDR3 is CASSMTGLHTGELFF. In DNA form, the CDR3 reads TGTGCCAGCAGCATGACAGGGTTGCACACCGGGGAGCTGTTTTTT.

Here the CDR3 reads CASSYSGEVRSPLHF. The CDR3 nucleotides read TGTGCCAGCAGTTACTCCGGGGAGGTACGATCACCCCTCCACTTT. The chain joins TRBV6-5 to TRBJ1-6, with D unresolved. The V end was cut by 0 bases, the J end by 10 bases, with 13 bases between. In germline, CDR1 is MNHEY, CDR2 SVGAGI. The CDR3 sequence is 15 residues long.